This T cell receptor (beta chain) comes out of a study of T cells in Graves' hyperthyroidism and ophthalmopathy. The study, taken as a whole, reports: The model forecast ophthalmopathy, anticipating it by a median around 6.5 months before onset.

The CDR3 loop spans 14 amino acids. Trimming left V 3 bases short and J 2 bases short, with 8 bases between. Germline V gene sequence: CDR1 LNHNV, CDR2 YYDKDF (reference sequence). Newly diagnosed patients aged 18 to 65 had hyperthyroidism of under 2 months' duration. It was uncontrolled infection, other autoimmune disease, pregnancy or lactation that excluded patients. The PBMCs were taken from approximately 9.7 ml of fresh peripheral blood. TCR beta CDR3 region amplification was performed from RNA transcripts. First-round RT-PCR targeting the TCR CDR3 was performed with the HTBI primer set. TCRdb re-derived calls from the multiplex PCR reads in MiXCR, one entry per CDR3 protein. The top ten clones hold roughly 14% of a sample with approximately 270,000 distinct CDR3 sequences, roughly 15% of them seen once. With regard to this clonotype: Its antigen remains unknown. A read error may explain this, as a much larger clone is one base away.

Input material: blood. The chain has TRBV15 and TRBJ1-5; D remains ambiguous. The source is a middle-aged woman with Graves' hyperthyroidism that later progressed to Graves' ophthalmopathy. The CDR3 spells CATSRDVGNQPQHF. CDR3 bases: TGTGCCACCAGCAGGGACGTCGGCAATCAGCCCCAGCATTTT.